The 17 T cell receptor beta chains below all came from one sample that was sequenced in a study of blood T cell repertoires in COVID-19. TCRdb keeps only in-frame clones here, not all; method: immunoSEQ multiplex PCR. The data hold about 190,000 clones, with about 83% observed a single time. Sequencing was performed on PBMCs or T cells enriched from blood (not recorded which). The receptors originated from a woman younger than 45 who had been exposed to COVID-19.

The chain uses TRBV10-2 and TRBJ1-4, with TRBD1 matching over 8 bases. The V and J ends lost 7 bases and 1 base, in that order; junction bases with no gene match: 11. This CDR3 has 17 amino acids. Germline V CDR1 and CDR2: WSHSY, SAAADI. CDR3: CASTGVGQGVTNEKLFF. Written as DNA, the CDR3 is TGCGCCAGCACCGGGGTTGGACAGGGCGTAACTAATGAAAAACTGTTTTTT.

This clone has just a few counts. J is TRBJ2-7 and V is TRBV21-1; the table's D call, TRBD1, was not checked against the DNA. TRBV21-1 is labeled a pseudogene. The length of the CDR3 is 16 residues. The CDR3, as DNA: TGTGCCAGCACCAGACTGCCGAGGACAGAGACTTACGAGCAGTACTTC. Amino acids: CASTRLPRTETYEQYF.

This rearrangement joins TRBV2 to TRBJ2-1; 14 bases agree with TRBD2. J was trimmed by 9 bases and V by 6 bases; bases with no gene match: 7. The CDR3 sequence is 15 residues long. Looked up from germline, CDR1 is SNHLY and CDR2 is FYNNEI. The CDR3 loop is CASRATSGGASEQFF. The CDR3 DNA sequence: TGTGCCAGCAGGGCGACTAGCGGGGGGGCTAGTGAGCAGTTCTTC. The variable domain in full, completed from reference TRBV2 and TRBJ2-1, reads EPEVTQTPSHQVTQMGQEVILRCVPISNHLYFYWYRQILGQKVEFLVSFYNNEISEKSEIFDDQFSVERPDGSNFTLKIRSTKLEDSAMYFCASRATSGGASEQFFGPGTRLTVL.

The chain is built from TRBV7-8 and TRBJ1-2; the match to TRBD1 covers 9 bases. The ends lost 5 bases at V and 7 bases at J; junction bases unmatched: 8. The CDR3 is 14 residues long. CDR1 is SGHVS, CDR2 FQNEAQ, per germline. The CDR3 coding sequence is TGTGCCAGCAGCGACTCTGGGACAGGGCTTGGCTACACCTTC. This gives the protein CASSDSGTGLGYTF.

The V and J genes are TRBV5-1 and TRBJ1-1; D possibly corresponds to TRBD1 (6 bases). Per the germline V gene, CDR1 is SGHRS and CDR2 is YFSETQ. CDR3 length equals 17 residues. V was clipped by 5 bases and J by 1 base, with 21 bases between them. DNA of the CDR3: TGCGCCAGCAGTCGTCAAACGATGACGACAGGGAACACTGAAGCTTTCTTT. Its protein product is CASSRQTMTTGNTEAFF.

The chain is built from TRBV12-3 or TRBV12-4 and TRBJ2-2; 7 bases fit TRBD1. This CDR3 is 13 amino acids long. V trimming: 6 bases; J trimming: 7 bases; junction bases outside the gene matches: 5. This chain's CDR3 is CASSRTGVGELFF. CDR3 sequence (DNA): TGTGCCAGCAGCCGAACAGGGGTCGGGGAGCTGTTTTTT.

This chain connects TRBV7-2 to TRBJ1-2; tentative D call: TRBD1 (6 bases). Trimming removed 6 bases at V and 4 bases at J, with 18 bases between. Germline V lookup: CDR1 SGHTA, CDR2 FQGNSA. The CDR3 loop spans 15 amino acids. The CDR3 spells CASRPYDRPVYGYTF. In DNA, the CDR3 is TGTGCCAGCAGGCCCTATGACAGGCCCGTCTATGGCTACACCTTC.

The CDR3 loop is CASSLGASGYTGELFF. CDR3 DNA: TGTGCCAGCAGCTTAGGCGCTAGCGGATACACCGGGGAGCTGTTTTTT. The J gene is TRBJ2-2, the V gene TRBV7-8; 7 bases align to TRBD2. V shed 1 base and J 3 bases; nucleotides not matched to a gene: 5. The CDR3 consists of 16 residues. Germline lookup yields CDR1 SGHVS and CDR2 FQNEAQ.

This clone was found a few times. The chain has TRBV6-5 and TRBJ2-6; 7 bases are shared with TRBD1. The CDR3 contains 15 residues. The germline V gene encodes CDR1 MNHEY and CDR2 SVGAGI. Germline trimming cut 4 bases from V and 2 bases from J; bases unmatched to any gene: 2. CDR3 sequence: CASSLGGAGANVLTF. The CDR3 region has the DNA TGTGCCAGCAGTTTAGGGGGCGCTGGGGCCAACGTCCTGACTTTC.

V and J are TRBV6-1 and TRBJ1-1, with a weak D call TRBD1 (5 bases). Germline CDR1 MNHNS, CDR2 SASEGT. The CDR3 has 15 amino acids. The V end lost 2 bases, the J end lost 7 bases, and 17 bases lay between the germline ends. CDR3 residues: CASSEMETLTDEAFF. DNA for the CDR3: TGTGCCAGCAGTGAAATGGAGACCTTGACAGATGAAGCTTTCTTT.

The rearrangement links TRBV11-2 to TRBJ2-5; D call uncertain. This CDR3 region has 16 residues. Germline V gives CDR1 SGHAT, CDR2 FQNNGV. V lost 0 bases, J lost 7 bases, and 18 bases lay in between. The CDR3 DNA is TGTGCCAGCAGCTTAGATCCGGTAGACATGGTGGCGACCCAGTACTTC. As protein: CASSLDPVDMVATQYF.

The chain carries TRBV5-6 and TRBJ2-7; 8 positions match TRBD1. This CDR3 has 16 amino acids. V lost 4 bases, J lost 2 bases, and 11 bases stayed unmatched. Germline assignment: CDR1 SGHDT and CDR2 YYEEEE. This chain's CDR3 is CASSPDQDRATYEQYF. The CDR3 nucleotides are TGTGCCAGCAGCCCGGACCAGGACAGGGCTACCTACGAGCAGTACTTC. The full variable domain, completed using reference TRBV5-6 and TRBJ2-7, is DAGVTQSPTHLIKTRGQQVTLRCSPKSGHDTVSWYQQALGQGPQFIFQYYEEEERQRGNFPDRFSGHQFPNYSSELNVNALLLGDSALYLCASSPDQDRATYEQYFGPGTRLTVT.

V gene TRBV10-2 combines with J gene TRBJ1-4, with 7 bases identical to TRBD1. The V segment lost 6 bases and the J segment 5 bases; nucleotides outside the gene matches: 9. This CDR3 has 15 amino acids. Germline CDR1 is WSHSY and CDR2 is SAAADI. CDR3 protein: CASRAADRQNEKLFF. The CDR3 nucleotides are TGCGCCAGCAGGGCCGCGGACAGGCAGAATGAAAAACTGTTTTTT.

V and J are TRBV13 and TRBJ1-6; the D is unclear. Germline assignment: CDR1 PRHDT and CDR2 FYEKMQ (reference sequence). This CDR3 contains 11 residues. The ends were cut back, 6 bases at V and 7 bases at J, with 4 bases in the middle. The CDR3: CASSLNSPLHF. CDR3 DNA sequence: TGTGCCAGCAGTCTAAATTCACCCCTCCACTTT.

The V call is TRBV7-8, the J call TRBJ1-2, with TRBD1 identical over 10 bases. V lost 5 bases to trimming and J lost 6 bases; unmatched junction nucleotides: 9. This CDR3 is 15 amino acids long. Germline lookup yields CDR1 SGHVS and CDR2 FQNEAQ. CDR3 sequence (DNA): TGTGCCAGCAGCATATCCGGGACAGGGGTCGATGGCTACACCTTC. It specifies CASSISGTGVDGYTF.

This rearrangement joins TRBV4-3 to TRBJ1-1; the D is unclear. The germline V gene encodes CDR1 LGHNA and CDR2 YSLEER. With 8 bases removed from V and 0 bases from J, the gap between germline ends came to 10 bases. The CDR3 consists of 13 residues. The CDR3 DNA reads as TGCGCCAGCTCGCAGTTTATGAACACTGAAGCTTTCTTT. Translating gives CASSQFMNTEAFF.

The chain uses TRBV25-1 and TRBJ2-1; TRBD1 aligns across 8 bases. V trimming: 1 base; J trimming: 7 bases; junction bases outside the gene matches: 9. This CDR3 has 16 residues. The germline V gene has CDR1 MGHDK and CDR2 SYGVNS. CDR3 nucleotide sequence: TGTGCCAGCAGTGAATCTAGGCAGGGGGCAAGGAATGAGCAGTTCTTC. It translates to CASSESRQGARNEQFF.